This TCR beta chain was retrieved from a study of blood T cell repertoires in COVID-19. For the study at large: The study drew acute and convalescent COVID-19 samples from the United States, Italy and Spain.

The CDR3 totals 14 residues. Germline CDR1 is MGHRA and CDR2 is YSYEKL. V dropped 1 base and J dropped 3 bases, with 7 bases sitting between them. Original processing methods: Estimation of nucleated cell counts was performed using reference gene primer amplification. Here immunoSEQ multiplex PCR was the method, and the copy in TCRdb shows in-frame clones only, minus some. Clone size and the V and J calls come from that table; the DNA yielded D and trimming. The sample holds approximately 450,000 clones, around 89% seen once. The chain combines TRBV4-1 with TRBJ1-5, with D tentatively TRBD1 (5 bases). This TCR was recovered from a woman aged 25 to 39 with acute or convalescent COVID-19. The sample taken for sequencing was peripheral blood. The CDR3 region is CASSQGQFNQPQHF. CDR3 bases: TGCGCCAGCAGCCAAGGACAGTTCAATCAGCCCCAGCATTTT.